The next 18 T cell receptor beta chains were all read from a single sample in a study of blood T cell repertoires in COVID-19 (TCRdb year 2020). Libraries were constructed by the immunoSEQ multiplex PCR assay. Imported from immuneACCESS, the table was reduced by TCRdb to in-frame sequences with V and J called. These copies leave out some clones; in studies compared against another copy, an unresolved V gene accounts for under half, and the cause of the remainder is not known. The sample includes some 48,000 clones, with 80% to 90% observed a single time. Together, the top ten hold less than 3% of the sample. Source material: peripheral blood. The receptor source for this set is an elderly woman with acute or convalescent COVID-19.

The rearrangement joins TRBV5-4 to TRBJ1-5; 12 bases match TRBD1. V shed 3 bases, J shed 5 bases, and the junction held 3 bases outside the gene matches. The germline gives CDR1 SGHNT, CDR2 YYREEE (reference sequence). The CDR3 runs 15 residues. CDR3 sequence: CASSSGTGGDQPQHF. For the CDR3, the DNA is TGTGCCAGCAGCTCCGGGACAGGGGGCGATCAGCCCCAGCATTTT. Complete variable domain (other parts from reference TRBV5-4 and TRBJ1-5): ETGVTQSPTHLIKTRGQQVTLRCSSQSGHNTVSWYQQALGQGPQFIFQYYREEENGRGNFPPRFSGLQFPNYSSELNVNALELDDSALYLCASSSGTGGDQPQHFGDGTRLSIL.

This chain connects TRBV6-1 to TRBJ2-1; 8 bases map to TRBD1. The germline gives CDR1 MNHNS, CDR2 SASEGT. CDR3 length equals 15 residues. Unmatched junction bases numbered 5, after V lost 3 bases and J lost 4 bases. CDR3 in DNA: TGTGCCAGCAGTGATCGAGACAGGGGATACAATGAGCAGTTCTTC. It yields the protein CASSDRDRGYNEQFF.

This clone came up a few times. The chain links TRBV29-1 to TRBJ1-1; TRBD1 aligns across 7 bases. V shed 7 bases, J shed 2 bases, and the junction held 7 bases outside the gene matches. The CDR3 runs to 13 residues. Per germline, CDR1 SQVTM and CDR2 ANQGSEA. CDR3 protein: CSDFGTANTEAFF. The DNA for the CDR3 is TGCAGCGATTTCGGGACAGCCAACACTGAAGCTTTCTTT.

The chain employs TRBV18 and TRBJ1-1; D unclear. Trimming removed 2 bases at V and 3 bases at J, with 10 bases between. Per germline, CDR1 KGHSH and CDR2 LQKENI. The CDR3 is 14 residues long. The CDR3 bases are TGTGCCAGCTCACCAAGGGCGCGGGACACTGAAGCTTTCTTT. This sequence encodes CASSPRARDTEAFF.

This clone was recorded only once. The rearrangement links TRBV3-1 (or the pseudogene TRBV3-2) to TRBJ2-3; 10 bases fit TRBD2. J was trimmed by 2 bases and V by 3 bases; bases with no gene match: 2. The CDR3 is made up of 15 amino acids. Germline V gives CDR1 LGHDT, CDR2 YNNKEL (reference sequence). CDR3 residues: CASSQTSGSTDTQYF. The CDR3 coding sequence is TGTGCCAGCAGCCAGACTAGCGGGTCCACAGATACGCAGTATTTT.

This chain connects TRBV18 to TRBJ1-2; no clear D. Trimming pared 3 bases from V and 5 bases from J, leaving 10 bases between. This CDR3 contains 13 residues. From germline, CDR1 is KGHSH and CDR2 LQKENI. Written as DNA, the CDR3 is TGTGCCAGCTCACCGGCTGACAATTATGGCTACACCTTC. Translating it yields CASSPADNYGYTF.

The rearrangement links TRBV12-3 or TRBV12-4 to TRBJ1-2, with TRBD1 matching 8 bases. This CDR3 has 12 amino acids. V lost 6 bases to trimming and J lost 14 bases; unmatched junction nucleotides: 11. In DNA form, the CDR3 reads TGTGCCAGCAGCCCCAGGGGGCCCGACTCAACCTTC. Translated, it gives CASSPRGPDSTF.

The chain has TRBV5-4 and TRBJ2-7, with 9 bases fitting TRBD1. J lost 1 base, V lost 0 bases, and 2 bases had no gene match. The CDR3 is made up of 15 amino acids. CDR1 is SGHNT, CDR2 YYREEE, per germline (reference sequence). For the CDR3, the DNA is TGTGCCAGCAGCTTGGGGGGACAGGGATCCTACGAGCAGTACTTC. Protein sequence: CASSLGGQGSYEQYF.

The chain joins TRBV5-4 to TRBJ2-5; 11 bases fit TRBD2. The CDR3 runs 16 residues. J gave up 4 bases and V 4 bases, and 9 bases lay outside the gene matches. Germline lookup yields CDR1 SGHNT and CDR2 YYREEE (reference sequence). This CDR3 reads CASSRPPGTSGETQYF. The CDR3, as DNA: TGTGCCAGCAGCCGTCCCCCCGGGACTAGCGGAGAGACCCAGTACTTC.

This clone was recorded only once. The rearrangement links TRBV4-1 to TRBJ1-2; TRBD1 is a possible D gene (6 bases). Trimming pared 2 bases from V and 2 bases from J, leaving 12 bases between. Germline V CDR1 and CDR2: MGHRA, YSYEKL. The CDR3 covers 15 residues. CDR3 in amino acids: CASSQNSRGNYGYTF. The CDR3, as DNA: TGCGCCAGCAGCCAAAATTCCAGGGGAAACTATGGCTACACCTTC.

This clone was observed once. This sequence joins TRBV2 and TRBJ2-5; possible D gene TRBD2, 6 bases. The CDR3 totals 15 residues. CDR1 SNHLY and CDR2 FYNNEI come from the germline V gene. V was cut by 1 base and J by 5 bases, with 14 bases left in between. DNA for the CDR3: TGTGCCAGCAGTGAAGGGGGGGAACCTCCCGAGACCCAGTACTTC. Protein sequence: CASSEGGEPPETQYF.

This clone appeared once. The chain combines TRBV25-1 with TRBJ2-5; 9 bases match TRBD1. Germline V gene data show CDR1 as MGHDK and CDR2 as SYGVNS. This CDR3 comprises 15 residues. Germline trimming cut 6 bases from V and 4 bases from J; bases unmatched to any gene: 9. The CDR3 protein is CASSPGTGILETQYF. The CDR3, as DNA: TGTGCCAGCAGCCCAGGGACAGGGATATTAGAGACCCAGTACTTC.

This chain links TRBV10-2 with TRBJ2-7; 9 bases are shared with TRBD1. Germline V gene sequence: CDR1 WSHSY, CDR2 SAAADI. The CDR3 spans 14 residues. V lost 6 bases to trimming and J lost 1 base; unmatched junction nucleotides: 4. The CDR3 reads CASRSGQGSYEQYF. The CDR3 DNA sequence: TGCGCCAGCAGGTCGGGACAGGGATCCTACGAGCAGTACTTC.

The J gene is TRBJ2-7, the V gene TRBV5-8; TRBD1 matches 8 bases. Germline-derived CDR1 and CDR2 are SGHTS and YDEGEE. The CDR3 contains 14 residues. V shed 4 bases, J shed 5 bases, and the junction held 8 bases outside the gene matches. The CDR3 DNA sequence: TGTGCCAGCAGCCTGACAGGGGCGTCCGACGAGCAGTACTTC. It is translated as CASSLTGASDEQYF.

This clone was found once. The chain joins TRBV6-6 to TRBJ2-4; 10 bases map to TRBD2. J gave up 1 base and V 5 bases, and 5 bases lay outside the gene matches. The CDR3 is 16 residues long. The germline gives CDR1 MNHNY, CDR2 SVGAGI (reference sequence). This CDR3 reads CASSRAGGPAKNIQYF. The CDR3 nucleotides read TGTGCCAGCAGTCGAGCGGGGGGGCCTGCCAAAAACATTCAGTACTTC.

This rearrangement joins TRBV5-4 to TRBJ1-4; D is unresolved. The ends were cut back, 3 bases at V and 5 bases at J, with 11 bases in the middle. Germline V gene data show CDR1 as SGHNT and CDR2 as YYREEE (reference sequence). The length of the CDR3 is 14 residues. As DNA, the CDR3 is TGTGCCAGCAGCTCGGTCGAGAGGAATGAAAAACTGTTTTTT. Its protein is CASSSVERNEKLFF.

J is TRBJ1-5 and V is TRBV6-6; weak D call: TRBD1 (6 bases). The germline V gene encodes CDR1 MNHNY and CDR2 SVGAGI (reference sequence). The CDR3 is 15 residues long. V lost 5 bases to trimming and J lost 6 bases, with 17 bases between them. CDR3 sequence reads: CASSPTGGGGQPQHF. CDR3 nucleotides: TGTGCCAGCAGTCCGACAGGCGGGGGCGGTCAGCCCCAGCATTTT.

This clone has a single count. The chain is built from TRBV3-1 (or the pseudogene TRBV3-2) and TRBJ1-4; D possibly corresponds to TRBD1 (5 bases). The CDR3 extends over 16 amino acids. V gave up 1 base and J gave up 0 bases, with 9 bases separating them. Germline loops: CDR1 LGHDT, CDR2 YNNKEL (reference sequence). The CDR3 is CASSQAGRATNEKLFF. The CDR3 DNA reads TGTGCCAGCAGCCAAGCGGGCAGGGCAACTAATGAAAAACTGTTTTTT.